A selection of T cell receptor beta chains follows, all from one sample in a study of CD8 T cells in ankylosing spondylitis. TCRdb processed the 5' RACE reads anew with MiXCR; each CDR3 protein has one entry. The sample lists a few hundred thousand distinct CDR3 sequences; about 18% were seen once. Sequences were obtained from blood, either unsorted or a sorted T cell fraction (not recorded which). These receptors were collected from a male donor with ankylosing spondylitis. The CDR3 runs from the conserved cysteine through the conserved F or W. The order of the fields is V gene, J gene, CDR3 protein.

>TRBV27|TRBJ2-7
CASRSSESYEQYF
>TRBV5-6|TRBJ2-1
CASSRTSGYNEQFF
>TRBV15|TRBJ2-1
CATSRGGTSGYNEQFF
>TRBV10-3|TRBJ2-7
CAITGDTYEQYF
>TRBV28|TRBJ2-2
CASGVGTNTGELFF
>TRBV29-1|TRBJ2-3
CSVETGEVTDTQYF
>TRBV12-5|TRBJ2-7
CASGLVVGEQYF
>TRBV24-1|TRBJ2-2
CATSDLSSVNTGELFF
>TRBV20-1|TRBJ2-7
CSSRASGEQYF
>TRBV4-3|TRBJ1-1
CASSQEGQGLTEAFF
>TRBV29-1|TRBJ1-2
CSVEDPFSEAGYTF
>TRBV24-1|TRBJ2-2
CATSDFSGELFF
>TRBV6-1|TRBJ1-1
CASSVLQGFDTEAFF
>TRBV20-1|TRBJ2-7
CSARGVRHGHYEQYF
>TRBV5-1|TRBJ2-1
CASSLEDSYNEQFF
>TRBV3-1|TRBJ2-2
CASSHEWSKPGELFF
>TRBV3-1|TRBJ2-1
CASSHATYNEQFF
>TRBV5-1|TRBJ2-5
CASSLEWPEQETQYF
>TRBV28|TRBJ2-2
CASSPFGLAALYGELFF
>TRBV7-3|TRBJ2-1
CASSLQLGTYNEQFF
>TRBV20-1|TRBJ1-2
CSARDQEVTNYGYTF
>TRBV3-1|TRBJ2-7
CASSLRQDYEQYF
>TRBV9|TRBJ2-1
CASSLTGIFNEQFF
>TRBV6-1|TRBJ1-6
CASSQTGASSPLHF
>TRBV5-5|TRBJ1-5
CASSSRQGLNQPQHF
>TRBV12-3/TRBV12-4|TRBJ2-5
CASSLVWRDRQYF
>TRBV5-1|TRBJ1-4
CASSWGTEEKLFF
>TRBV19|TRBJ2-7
CASSIVGQGFEQYF
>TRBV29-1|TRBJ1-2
CSVEDGVIDYGYTF
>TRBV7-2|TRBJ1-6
CASSLEGNSPLHF
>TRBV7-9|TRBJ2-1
CASSGGPNEQFF
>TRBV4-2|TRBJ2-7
CASSSGLVCYEQYF
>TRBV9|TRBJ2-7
CASSVSGGSSYEQYF
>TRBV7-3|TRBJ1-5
CASSGGPNQPQHF
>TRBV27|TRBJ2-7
CASSLRASPRGEYF
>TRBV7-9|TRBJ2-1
CASSDTGTNNEQFF
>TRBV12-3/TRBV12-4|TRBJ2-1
CASSDLTSGEYNEQFF
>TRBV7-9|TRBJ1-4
CASSQTGGGLGNEKLFF
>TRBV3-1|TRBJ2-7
CATSTGLYYEQYF
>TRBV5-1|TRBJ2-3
CASSEWTSGSSDTQYF
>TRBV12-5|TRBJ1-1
CASGLNPGTLNTEAFF
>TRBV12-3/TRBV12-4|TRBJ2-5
CASSFTGGPKTQYF
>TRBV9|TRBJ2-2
CASSLRTNSIGELFF
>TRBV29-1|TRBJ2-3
CSAPGGPTDTQYF
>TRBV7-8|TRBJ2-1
CASSSPGLVNNEQFF